One sample yielded the 22 T cell receptor beta chains listed below, sequenced in a study of blood T cell repertoires in COVID-19. The data were produced by immunoSEQ multiplex PCR, yet TCRdb's version contains in-frame clones alone and is incomplete. The repertoire consists of some 40,000 clones, with about four fifths occurring once and the leading ten covering less than 12%. The sample taken for sequencing was peripheral blood. These receptors all come from a man aged 60 to 75 in a cohort sampled during active COVID-19.

The chain couples TRBV5-6 to TRBJ2-4; no firm D call. This CDR3 region has 13 residues. The germline CDR1 and CDR2 sequences are SGHDT and YYEEEE. V was cut by 0 bases and J by 7 bases, with 8 bases left in between. CDR3 nucleotides: TGTGCCAGCAGCTTGGGTCTGGGCAACATTCAGTACTTC. This gives the protein CASSLGLGNIQYF.

In this sample, this clone turned up a few times. The CDR3 sequence is CASSENRGRREQYF. For the CDR3, the DNA is TGCGCCAGCAGTGAGAACAGGGGGCGAAGAGAGCAGTACTTC. The chain is built from TRBV10-1 and TRBJ2-7; 9 nucleotides line up with TRBD1. The V gene's germline CDR1 is WNHNN and CDR2 SYGVQD (reference sequence). The CDR3 is made up of 14 amino acids. The ends lost 2 bases at V and 7 bases at J; junction bases unmatched: 6.

The rearrangement uses TRBV6-5 and TRBJ2-5; 9 bases fit TRBD2. Unmatched junction bases numbered 7, after V lost 7 bases and J lost 1 base. Germline V gene data show CDR1 as MNHEY and CDR2 as SVGAGI. This CDR3 is built from 15 residues. CDR3 DNA: TGTGCCAGCACCCAGGCGGGGGGGGCCCAAGAGACCCAGTACTTC. Translation: CASTQAGGAQETQYF.

By share, this clone ranks as medium-sized. The V call is TRBV7-8, the J call TRBJ2-7; 9 bases match TRBD1. This CDR3 region has 13 residues. Trimming cost V 3 bases and J 4 bases; bases outside gene matches: 1. From germline, CDR1 is SGHVS and CDR2 FQNEAQ. The CDR3 region has the DNA TGTGCCAGCAGCTTCGGGACAGGGTACGAGCAGTACTTC. It codes for CASSFGTGYEQYF.

A few counts support this clone. The J gene is TRBJ1-5, the V gene TRBV7-8, with D perhaps matching TRBD1 (5 bases). V dropped 4 bases and J dropped 3 bases, with 10 bases sitting between them. CDR1 and CDR2 from the germline V gene are SGHVS and FQNEAQ. The CDR3 consists of 14 residues. Written as DNA, the CDR3 is TGTGCCAGCAGCTACGACAGCGTCAATCAGCCCCAGCATTTT. It is translated as CASSYDSVNQPQHF.

J is TRBJ1-5 and V is TRBV10-2; D is undetermined. Looked up from germline, CDR1 is WSHSY and CDR2 is SAAADI. V was shortened by 4 bases and J by 5 bases, with 9 bases between the two germline ends. This CDR3 has 13 amino acids. The CDR3: CASSVSSDQPQHF. The CDR3, as DNA: TGCGCCAGCAGTGTCTCCTCCGATCAGCCCCAGCATTTT.

The chain combines TRBV28 with TRBJ2-7, with D unclear. V was clipped by 5 bases and J by 5 bases, with 10 bases between them. The CDR3 loop spans 12 amino acids. Germline-derived CDR1 and CDR2 are MDHEN and SYDVKM. For the CDR3, the DNA is TGTGCCAGCAGTCCAACTGCTGACGAGCAGTACTTC. It encodes CASSPTADEQYF.

The chain uses TRBV4-3 and TRBJ2-7; the match to TRBD1 covers 11 bases. Looked up from germline, CDR1 is LGHNA and CDR2 is YSLEER. V shed 1 base, J shed 6 bases, and the junction held 8 bases outside the gene matches. The CDR3 totals 16 residues. This CDR3 is CASSQAWGTGGGEQYF. CDR3 sequence (DNA): TGCGCCAGCAGCCAAGCTTGGGGGACAGGGGGTGGCGAGCAGTACTTC.

The CDR3 is CASSTPDRPTSGVNANTGELFF. The CDR3 DNA follows: TGCGCCAGCAGCACACCCGACAGGCCCACTAGCGGGGTCAACGCGAACACCGGGGAGCTGTTTTTT. The chain couples TRBV5-1 to TRBJ2-2, with 10 nucleotides matching TRBD2. Germline CDR1 SGHRS, CDR2 YFSETQ. This CDR3 has 22 amino acids. Unmatched junction bases numbered 21, after V lost 4 bases and J lost 0 bases.

The chain joins TRBV18 to TRBJ2-7; a weak D match, TRBD1 (6 bases). The V and J ends lost 5 bases and 6 bases respectively, with 11 bases between them. Germline V CDR1 and CDR2: KGHSH, LQKENI. This CDR3 region has 12 residues. The CDR3 bases are TGTGCCAGCTCAACAACAGGGCCCGAGCAGTACTTC. This translates into CASSTTGPEQYF.

The chain carries TRBV30 and TRBJ1-2; D uncertain. The CDR3 spans 14 residues. The germline gives CDR1 GTSNPN, CDR2 SVGIG (reference sequence). V lost 2 bases to trimming and J lost 7 bases, with 17 bases between them. CDR3 loop: CAWSRPGGEVGYTF. CDR3 sequence (DNA): TGTGCCTGGAGTCGCCCCGGAGGAGAGGTTGGCTACACCTTC.

This chain links TRBV4-3 with TRBJ2-1; a possible D gene is TRBD1 (5 bases). CDR3 length: 15 residues. Trimming left V 1 base short and J 2 bases short, with 9 bases between. From germline, CDR1 is LGHNA and CDR2 YSLEER. CDR3 residues: CASSQGRDPYNEQFF. CDR3 sequence (DNA): TGCGCCAGCAGCCAAGGCAGGGATCCCTACAATGAGCAGTTCTTC.

This sequence joins TRBV7-9 and TRBJ2-5, with 7 bases fitting TRBD2. This CDR3 has 11 residues. V shed 9 bases and J 5 bases; nucleotides not matched to a gene: 3. Germline V gene lookup returns CDR1 SEHNR and CDR2 FQNEAQ (reference sequence). The DNA of the CDR3 is TGTGCCAGTGCGGGGGTTGAGACCCAGTACTTC. It encodes CASAGVETQYF.

The V gene is TRBV28, the J gene TRBJ1-2, with D unclear. The germline V gene has CDR1 MDHEN and CDR2 SYDVKM. The CDR3 has 13 residues. Trimming removed 5 bases from V and 8 bases from J, with 15 bases in between. The CDR3 nucleotides are TGTGCCAGCAGTCCCCCAAGACTAGGGGGCTACACCTTC. Residues: CASSPPRLGGYTF.

The chain joins TRBV28 to TRBJ2-1, with 9 nucleotides matching TRBD2. V lost 2 bases, J lost 8 bases, and 10 bases stayed unmatched. The V gene's germline CDR1 is MDHEN and CDR2 SYDVKM. This CDR3 is 16 amino acids long. The CDR3 sequence is CASSLDGGRGFYEQFF. CDR3 DNA sequence: TGTGCCAGCAGTTTAGATGGCGGGAGGGGATTCTATGAGCAGTTCTTC.

V is TRBV30 and J is TRBJ1-6; 8 bases line up with TRBD1. The CDR3 is 15 residues long. Germline V gene sequence: CDR1 GTSNPN, CDR2 SVGIG (reference sequence). V was pared by 4 bases and J by 7 bases, with 9 bases of the junction left unmatched. In nucleotides, the CDR3 is TGTGCCTGGACTCCGGGGCCAGGGGGCAATTCACCCCTCCACTTT. This translates into CAWTPGPGGNSPLHF.

The chain joins TRBV14 to TRBJ1-2; the D gene is possibly TRBD1 (5 bases). CDR1 and CDR2 (germline): SGHDN, FVKESK. V lost 0 bases and J lost 5, with 13 bases in between. CDR3 size: 15 residues. Here the CDR3 DNA reads TGTGCCAGCAGCCAAGATCTAAACAGGCCTTATGGCTACACCTTC. It specifies CASSQDLNRPYGYTF.

The CDR3 bases are TGTGCCAGCAGCGCACAGGGGGCGGTTGAGCAGTTCTTC. Its protein product is CASSAQGAVEQFF. This chain connects TRBV5-4 to TRBJ2-1; 9 bases are a match to TRBD1. Germline-derived CDR1 and CDR2 are SGHNT and YYREEE (reference sequence). V trimming: 4 bases; J trimming: 9 bases; junction bases outside the gene matches: 5. This CDR3 contains 13 residues.

The V and J genes are TRBV28 and TRBJ2-1; 7 nucleotides line up with TRBD1. CDR3 length: 13 amino acids. Germline V gene sequence: CDR1 MDHEN, CDR2 SYDVKM. Trimming removed 5 bases from V and 7 bases from J; junction bases left unmatched: 5. This chain's CDR3 is CASSQTGYNEQFF. Here the CDR3 DNA reads TGTGCCAGCAGTCAGACAGGGTATAATGAGCAGTTCTTC.

V and J are TRBV28 and TRBJ2-3; 12 nucleotides line up with TRBD1. CDR3 length: 16 amino acids. Per the germline V gene, CDR1 is MDHEN and CDR2 is SYDVKM. Unmatched junction bases numbered 9, after V lost 6 bases and J lost 5 bases. CDR3 DNA: TGTGCCAGCAGCAAAACCGGGACAGGGGGCAGAGATACGCAGTATTTT. Translated: CASSKTGTGGRDTQYF.

This chain links TRBV7-8 with TRBJ1-5; no definite D call. The ends were cut back, 8 bases at V and 0 bases at J, with 14 bases in the middle. This CDR3 has 15 residues. Germline values: CDR1 SGHVS, CDR2 FQNEAQ. The CDR3 here is CASGAALYSNQPQHF. Written as DNA, the CDR3 is TGTGCCAGCGGAGCAGCATTGTATAGCAATCAGCCCCAGCATTTT.

The gene calls are TRBV7-6 and TRBJ2-3; TRBD2 agrees at 11 bases. CDR1 and CDR2 (germline): SGHVS, FNYEAQ. CDR3 length: 15 residues. V gave up 2 bases and J gave up 5 bases; unmatched junction bases: 3. This CDR3 reads CASSLLAGGVDTQYF. The DNA of the CDR3 is TGTGCCAGCAGCTTACTAGCGGGAGGAGTAGATACGCAGTATTTT.